The present T cell receptor (beta chain) was sequenced within a study of cytomegalovirus exposure and HLA in healthy donors. Looked up from germline, CDR1 is SQVTM and CDR2 is ANQGSEA. V was cut by 6 bases and J by 2 bases, with 12 bases left in between. The CDR3 is 13 residues long. Though nominally healthy at sampling, donors likely had unrecorded immune exposures. The PCR used 60 Vbeta and 13 Jbeta primers. The assay was immunoSEQ multiplex PCR, and TCRdb's table has in-frame clones only and misses some. The repertoire holds 150,000 to 200,000 clones, with around 78% as singletons. This TCR derives from a man aged 25-45 years in good health and CMV-seronegative. The chain joins TRBV29-1 to TRBJ2-3; D is unclear. Material for sequencing was PBMCs. CDR3 nucleotide sequence: TGCAGCGTAGTAAAGCTAAACACAGATACGCAGTATTTT. Translation: CSVVKLNTDTQYF.